These 16 T cell receptor beta chains were all obtained from the same sample, sequenced in a study of blood T cell dynamics during melanoma immunotherapy. As for time point: pre-treatment baseline. Sequencing used immunoSEQ multiplex PCR; TCRdb keeps in-frame clones, though not all of them. The sample yields 10,000 or so clones, over 85% seen once. The input for sequencing was blood, taken from a patient treated with checkpoint blockade. The receptors derive from a human donor with melanoma.

V and J are TRBV2 and TRBJ1-1; a weak D match, TRBD1 (5 bases). V was shortened by 2 bases and J by 11 bases, with 15 bases between the two germline ends. Germline V gene lookup returns CDR1 SNHLY and CDR2 FYNNEI. The length of the CDR3 is 13 residues. The CDR3 here is CASSERGRFSAFF. In DNA form, the CDR3 reads TGTGCCAGCAGTGAAAGGGGCAGGTTCTCTGCTTTCTTT.

The gene calls are TRBV19 and TRBJ2-7; D perhaps matches TRBD1 (5 bases). There are 14 residues in the CDR3. The germline V and J ends were trimmed by 6 bases and 3 bases, with 15 bases remaining between them. Germline values: CDR1 LNHDA, CDR2 SQIVND (reference sequence). The CDR3 DNA reads TGTGCCAGTAGACCTCCTGGACACATCTACGAGCAGTACTTC. Translated, it gives CASRPPGHIYEQYF.

V and J are TRBV28 and TRBJ2-5, with TRBD1 matching over 11 bases. The trim removed 6 bases at V and 5 bases at J, leaving 8 bases unmatched. This CDR3 region has 15 residues. Germline V CDR1 and CDR2: MDHEN, SYDVKM. Here the CDR3 reads CASSTGQGAWETQYF. The CDR3 DNA reads TGTGCCAGCAGCACCGGACAGGGGGCTTGGGAGACCCAGTACTTC.

The DNA of the CDR3 is TGTGCCAGAAGACCTGGACAGACCTACGAGCAGTACTTC. It codes for CARRPGQTYEQYF. The V call is TRBV5-3, the J call TRBJ2-7, with D perhaps matching TRBD1 (6 bases). TRBV5-3 is reported as an ORF; its role is uncertain. The CDR3 contains 13 residues. The ends were cut back, 5 bases at V and 2 bases at J, with 11 bases in the middle.

V gene TRBV7-9 combines with J gene TRBJ2-1, with TRBD2 matching over 7 bases. With 3 bases clipped from V and 6 bases from J, the junction kept 14 bases outside the gene matches. Germline lookup yields CDR1 SEHNR and CDR2 FQNEAQ (reference sequence). CDR3 length: 17 amino acids. The CDR3 DNA follows: TGTGCCAGCAGCTTGGCTTTGTGGGAGGGCCCCCGCAATGAGCAGTTCTTC. This gives the protein CASSLALWEGPRNEQFF.

As DNA, the CDR3 is TGTGCCAGCAGTGATAGGTGGGTAGTGGGCTCCTACGAGCAGTACTTC. Translating gives CASSDRWVVGSYEQYF. The J gene is TRBJ2-7, the V gene TRBV25-1; D is unresolved. The CDR3 runs 16 residues. Trimming pared 3 bases from V and 0 bases from J, leaving 15 bases between. Per germline, CDR1 MGHDK and CDR2 SYGVNS.

V is TRBV27 and J is TRBJ2-5; D may correspond to TRBD1 or TRBD2 (5 bases each). The end of the DNA fits TRBJ2-7 better, so the J call may be wrong. Germline V gene data show CDR1 as MNHEY and CDR2 as SMNVEV (reference sequence). CDR3 length equals 16 residues. The CDR3 sequence: CASSPAVGEINYEQYF. CDR3 DNA: TGTGCCAGCAGCCCCGCTGTGGGGGAGATCAACTACGAGCAGTACTTC.

This chain connects TRBV6-5 to TRBJ2-2, with D perhaps assigned TRBD1 or TRBD2 (5 bases each). CDR1 is MNHEY and CDR2 is SVGAGI in the germline V gene. CDR3 size: 12 residues. The germline V and J ends were trimmed by 7 bases and 7 bases, with 10 bases remaining between them. This CDR3 reads CASTMGVGELFF. The CDR3 bases are TGTGCCAGCACCATGGGGGTCGGGGAGCTGTTTTTT.

The rearrangement links TRBV18 to TRBJ2-6; possible D gene TRBD1, 6 bases. Per the germline V gene, CDR1 is KGHSH and CDR2 is LQKENI. This CDR3 is built from 14 residues. Trimming removed 3 bases from V and 6 bases from J, with 9 bases in between. The DNA of the CDR3 is TGTGCCAGCTCACCGGCAGGGGAGGCCAACGTCCTGACTTTC. This gives the protein CASSPAGEANVLTF.

The V gene is TRBV7-6, the J gene TRBJ2-7, with no clear D. V was pared by 2 bases and J by 4 bases, with 12 bases between. The CDR3 is 14 amino acids. CDR1 and CDR2 from the germline V gene are SGHVS and FNYEAQ. The CDR3 DNA reads as TGTGCCAGCAGCTTATATGCCCCCTCTTACGAGCAGTACTTC. Encoded protein: CASSLYAPSYEQYF.

CDR3 nucleotide sequence: TGTGCCAGCAGCCCTTCCGGCTATGGCTACACCTTC. Residues: CASSPSGYGYTF. The chain is built from TRBV5-6 and TRBJ1-2; D gene ambiguous. V gave up 4 bases and J gave up 4 bases, with 8 bases separating them. The CDR3 covers 12 residues. Germline values: CDR1 SGHDT, CDR2 YYEEEE. Using reference TRBV5-6 and TRBJ1-2 for the parts outside the CDR3, the full variable domain is DAGVTQSPTHLIKTRGQQVTLRCSPKSGHDTVSWYQQALGQGPQFIFQYYEEEERQRGNFPDRFSGHQFPNYSSELNVNALLLGDSALYLCASSPSGYGYTFGSGTRLTVV.

The chain carries TRBV28 and TRBJ2-3; 7 nucleotides match TRBD2. V was pared by 5 bases and J by 2 bases, with 7 bases of the junction left unmatched. Germline V gene sequence: CDR1 MDHEN, CDR2 SYDVKM. The CDR3 is made up of 15 amino acids. CDR3 bases: TGTGCCAGCAGTCCCGCTAGCGGACACACAGATACGCAGTATTTT. This sequence encodes CASSPASGHTDTQYF.

The chain employs TRBV7-6 and TRBJ2-7; tentative D call: TRBD1 (7 bases). Trimming took off 5 bases at V and 2 bases at J, with 19 bases between the two ends. Per germline, CDR1 SGHVS and CDR2 FNYEAQ. The CDR3 has 16 amino acids. CDR3 in amino acids: CASSPGTPQGAYEQYF. CDR3 bases: TGTGCCAGCAGCCCCGGGACTCCCCAGGGGGCCTACGAGCAGTACTTC.

This clone occurred a few times. The chain combines TRBV7-6 with TRBJ2-2; D possibly uses TRBD1 or TRBD2 (5 bases each). The V gene lost 5 bases and the J gene lost 7 bases, with 11 bases spanning the gap. The CDR3 extends over 13 amino acids. Germline V gene sequence: CDR1 SGHVS, CDR2 FNYEAQ. The CDR3 is CASSPTGGGELFF. The CDR3 nucleotides read TGTGCCAGCAGCCCTACTGGGGGCGGGGAGCTGTTTTTT.

This rearrangement joins TRBV5-1 to TRBJ1-1, with D possibly TRBD1 on 5 matching bases. The CDR3 has 13 amino acids. Germline values: CDR1 SGHRS, CDR2 YFSETQ. V lost 7 bases, J lost 1 base, and 11 bases lay in between. The CDR3 spells CASGRGTNTEAFF. The CDR3 DNA sequence: TGCGCCAGCGGGAGGGGCACGAACACTGAAGCTTTCTTT.

The chain links TRBV29-1 to TRBJ2-1, with D tentatively TRBD1 (6 bases). This CDR3 has 14 amino acids. Trimming cost V 5 bases and J 8 bases, with 19 bases left between them. The germline gives CDR1 SQVTM, CDR2 ANQGSEA. CDR3 nucleotide sequence: TGCAGCGTTTTTGGGGGCCGTGGTGTCGATGAGCAGTTCTTC. Its protein product is CSVFGGRGVDEQFF.